Below, 8 T cell receptor beta chains from the same sample are listed, as sequenced in a study of identifying expanded T cells in peripheral blood. Repertoires were generated with immunoSEQ multiplex PCR, while TCRdb's copy carries only in-frame clones and drops some. The table shows under 110,000 clones, with approximately 88% occurring only once. What was sequenced was blood. Source of these receptors: a person aged 18 to 75 in good health.

The rearrangement joins TRBV11-2 to TRBJ2-5; no firm D call. The CDR3 length is 15 residues. The germline gives CDR1 SGHAT, CDR2 FQNNGV. V shed 0 bases and J shed 1 base, with 9 bases lying between them. This chain's CDR3 is CASSLDSGPQETQYF. Written as DNA, the CDR3 is TGTGCCAGCAGCTTAGATTCGGGCCCCCAAGAGACCCAGTACTTC.

This chain connects TRBV5-1 to TRBJ2-1; D is unresolved. V was pared by 1 base and J by 0 bases, with 14 bases between. The CDR3 consists of 17 residues. Germline V gene sequence: CDR1 SGHRS, CDR2 YFSETQ. The CDR3 region is CASSLNLPTGSYNEQFF. The CDR3 nucleotides are TGCGCCAGCAGCTTGAATCTCCCTACGGGCTCCTACAATGAGCAGTTCTTC.

The rearrangement joins TRBV19 to TRBJ2-7, with 7 positions matching TRBD1. With V trimmed by 10 bases and J by 6 bases, 15 bases remained unmatched. The germline V gene encodes CDR1 LNHDA and CDR2 SQIVND (reference sequence). This CDR3 comprises 14 residues. In nucleotides, the CDR3 is TGTGCCACAGAGAAGGGGGCATCCCCTCCCGAGCAGTACTTC. It encodes CATEKGASPPEQYF.

The V and J genes are TRBV28 and TRBJ2-2, with 8 nucleotides matching TRBD2. After removal of 6 bases from V and 7 bases from J, the junction contained 7 bases not matched to a gene. The germline V gene encodes CDR1 MDHEN and CDR2 SYDVKM. The CDR3 spans 14 residues. CDR3 bases: TGTGCCAGCAGCATCGGGGGGGCAGGCGGGGAGCTGTTTTTT. Its translation: CASSIGGAGGELFF.

This sequence joins TRBV7-2 and TRBJ1-5; 9 bases map to TRBD1. J gave up 4 bases and V 1 base, and 8 bases lay outside the gene matches. Germline CDR1 SGHTA, CDR2 FQGNSA. The CDR3 sequence is 17 residues long. CDR3 loop: CASSLVSAGQGNQPQHF. CDR3 coding DNA: TGTGCCAGCAGCTTAGTATCAGCGGGACAGGGAAATCAGCCCCAGCATTTT.

In the case of this clone: Other nucleotide sequences from this sample produce the same CDR3. The CDR3 nucleotides are TGTGCCAGCAGTTTCGGACAGGGGGGTCAGCCCCAGCATTTT. Translated, it gives CASSFGQGGQPQHF. The chain carries TRBV27 and TRBJ1-5; 10 nucleotides align to TRBD1. The CDR3 is 14 residues long. J was trimmed by 6 bases and V by 3 bases; bases with no gene match: 2. Germline V gives CDR1 MNHEY, CDR2 SMNVEV (reference sequence).

There are a few counts of this clone. The genes are TRBV10-2 and TRBJ1-5; D unresolved. The CDR3 consists of 14 residues. Per the germline V gene, CDR1 is WSHSY and CDR2 is SAAADI. V lost 6 bases and J lost 0, with 9 bases in between. In DNA, the CDR3 is TGCGCCAGCAGGAACGGCCATAGCAATCAGCCCCAGCATTTT. Translation: CASRNGHSNQPQHF.

The rearrangement uses TRBV10-1 and TRBJ2-2; tentative D call: TRBD2 (6 bases). The length of the CDR3 is 14 residues. V lost 6 bases, J lost 0 bases, and 8 bases lay in between. The germline V gene has CDR1 WNHNN and CDR2 SYGVQD (reference sequence). CDR3 DNA sequence: TGCGCCAGCAGCGGGGGTTCGAACACCGGGGAGCTGTTTTTT. It yields the protein CASSGGSNTGELFF.